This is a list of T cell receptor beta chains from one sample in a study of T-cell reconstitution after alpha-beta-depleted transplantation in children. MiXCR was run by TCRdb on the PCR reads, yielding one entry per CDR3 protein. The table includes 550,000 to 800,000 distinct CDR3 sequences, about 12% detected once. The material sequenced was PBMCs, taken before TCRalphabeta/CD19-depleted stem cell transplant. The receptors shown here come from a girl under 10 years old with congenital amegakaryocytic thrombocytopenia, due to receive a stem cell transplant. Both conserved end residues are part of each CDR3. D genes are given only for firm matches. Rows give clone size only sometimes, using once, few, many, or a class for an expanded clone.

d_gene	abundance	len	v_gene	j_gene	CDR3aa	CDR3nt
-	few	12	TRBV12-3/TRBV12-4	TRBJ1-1	CASSVGDGEAFF	TGTGCCAGCAGTGTTGGGGACGGTGAAGCTTTCTTT
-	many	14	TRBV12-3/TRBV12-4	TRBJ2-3	CASSLGRSTDTQYF	TGTGCCAGCAGTTTAGGACGAAGCACAGATACGCAGTATTTT
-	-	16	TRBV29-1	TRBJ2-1	CSVRGGQGATYNEQFF	TGCAGCGTTCGGGGGGGGCAGGGGGCCACCTACAATGAGCAGTTCTTC
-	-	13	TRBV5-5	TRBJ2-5	CASRSKTKETQYF	TGTGCCAGCAGGTCTAAAACAAAAGAGACCCAGTACTTC
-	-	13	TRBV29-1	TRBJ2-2	CSVETSGAGELFF	TGCAGCGTTGAAACCTCGGGGGCCGGGGAGCTGTTTTTT
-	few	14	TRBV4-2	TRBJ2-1	CASSQTEGHNEQFF	TGTGCCAGCAGCCAGACCGAAGGGCACAATGAGCAGTTCTTC
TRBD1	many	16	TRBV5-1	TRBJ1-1	CASSFHRGQWDTEAFF	TGCGCCAGCAGCTTCCACAGGGGGCAGTGGGACACTGAAGCTTTCTTT
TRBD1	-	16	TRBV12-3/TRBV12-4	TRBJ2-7	CASSFTLGTGHNEQYF	TGTGCCAGCAGTTTCACCCTCGGGACAGGTCACAACGAGCAGTACTTC
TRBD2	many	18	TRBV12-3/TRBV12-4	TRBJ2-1	CASSEGTSGFSSYNEQFF	TGTGCCAGCAGTGAGGGGACTAGCGGGTTCAGCTCCTACAATGAGCAGTTCTTC
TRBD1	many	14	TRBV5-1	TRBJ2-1	CASSLGQGYNEQFF	TGCGCCAGCAGCTTGGGACAGGGATACAATGAGCAGTTCTTC
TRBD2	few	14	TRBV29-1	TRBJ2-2	CSVGTSGNTGELFF	TGCAGCGTTGGTACTAGCGGGAACACCGGGGAGCTGTTTTTT
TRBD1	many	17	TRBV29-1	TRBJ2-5	CSVEDSRGTGFQETQYF	TGCAGCGTTGAAGATTCCCGCGGGACAGGCTTCCAAGAGACCCAGTACTTC
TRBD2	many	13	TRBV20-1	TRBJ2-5	CSAKLAAQETQYF	TGCAGTGCCAAACTAGCGGCACAAGAGACCCAGTACTTC
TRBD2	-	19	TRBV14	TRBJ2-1	CASSRGTRSFGVTYNEQFF	TGTGCCAGCAGCCGCGGGACTAGAAGCTTCGGGGTCACCTACAATGAGCAGTTCTTC
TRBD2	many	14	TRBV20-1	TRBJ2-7	CSAREASGRYEQYF	TGCAGTGCTAGAGAGGCTAGCGGGAGATACGAGCAGTACTTC
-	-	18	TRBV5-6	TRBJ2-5	CASSSGGVAKHPKETQYF	TGTGCCAGCAGCTCTGGCGGTGTCGCCAAACACCCCAAAGAGACCCAGTACTTC
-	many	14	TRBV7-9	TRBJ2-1	CASSRRALYNEQFF	TGTGCCAGCAGCCGTCGGGCCCTCTACAATGAGCAGTTCTTC
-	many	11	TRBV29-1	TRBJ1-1	CSVVLNTEAFF	TGCAGCGTTGTCCTGAACACTGAAGCTTTCTTT
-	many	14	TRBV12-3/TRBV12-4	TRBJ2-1	CASRLSGTPNEQFF	TGTGCCAGCAGACTTAGCGGCACTCCAAATGAGCAGTTCTTC
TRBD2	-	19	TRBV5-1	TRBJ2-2	CASSLPSQTGTTRTGELFF	TGCGCCAGCAGCTTACCGAGTCAAACCGGGACTACTAGGACCGGGGAGCTGTTTTTT
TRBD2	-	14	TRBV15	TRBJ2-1	CATRASGSYNEQFF	TGTGCCACCAGGGCTAGCGGATCCTACAATGAGCAGTTCTTC
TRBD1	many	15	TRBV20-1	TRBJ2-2	CSALSGTGSTGELFF	TGCAGTGCATTGAGTGGGACAGGATCCACCGGGGAGCTGTTTTTT
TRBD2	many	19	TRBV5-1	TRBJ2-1	CASSLHYTSGRAAYNEQFF	TGCGCCAGCAGCTTGCACTACACTAGCGGGAGGGCCGCATACAATGAGCAGTTCTTC
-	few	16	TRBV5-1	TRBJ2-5	CASSPAWGHLQETQYF	TGCGCCAGCAGCCCCGCCTGGGGACACCTCCAAGAGACCCAGTACTTC
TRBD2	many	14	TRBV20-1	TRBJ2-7	CSAEGGTSGYEQYF	TGCAGTGCTGAGGGCGGGACTAGCGGCTACGAGCAGTACTTC
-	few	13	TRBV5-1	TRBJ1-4	CASSLAVNEKLFF	TGCGCCAGCAGCCTAGCGGTGAATGAAAAACTGTTTTTT
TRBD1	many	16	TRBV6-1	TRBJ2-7	CASSPTSDRGRGEQYF	TGTGCCAGCAGTCCCACCTCGGACAGGGGGCGAGGCGAGCAGTACTTC
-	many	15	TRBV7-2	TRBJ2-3	CASSLVQRGADTQYF	TGTGCCAGCAGCTTAGTCCAAAGGGGGGCAGATACGCAGTATTTT
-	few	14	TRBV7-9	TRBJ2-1	CASSTASSYNEQFF	TGTGCCAGCAGCACTGCGAGCTCCTACAATGAGCAGTTCTTC
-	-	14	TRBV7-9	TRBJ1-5	CASSPPGFGQPQHF	TGTGCCAGCAGCCCCCCAGGGTTCGGTCAGCCCCAGCATTTT
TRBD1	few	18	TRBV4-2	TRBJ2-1	CASALVFRGTGGGDEQFF	TGTGCCAGCGCGTTGGTCTTTCGGGGGACAGGGGGCGGCGATGAGCAGTTCTTC
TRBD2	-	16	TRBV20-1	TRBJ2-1	CSASPPTSGLRNEQFF	TGCAGTGCTAGCCCGCCGACTAGCGGGTTACGCAATGAGCAGTTCTTC
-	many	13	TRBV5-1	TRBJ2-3	CASSLVAADTQYF	TGTGCCAGCAGCTTGGTGGCCGCAGATACGCAGTATTTT
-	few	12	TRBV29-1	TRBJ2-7	CSVETRLGEQYF	TGCAGCGTTGAAACCCGGCTGGGCGAGCAGTACTTC
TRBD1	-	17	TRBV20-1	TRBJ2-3	CSAHTRDRGISTDTQYF	TGCAGTGCCCACACCCGCGACAGGGGGATAAGCACAGATACGCAGTATTTT
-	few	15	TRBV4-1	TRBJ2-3	CASSQDATFTDTQYF	TGCGCCAGCAGCCAAGATGCTACTTTCACAGATACGCAGTATTTT
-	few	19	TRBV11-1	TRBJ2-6	CASSLYRTLYFPGANVLTF	TGTGCCAGCTCACTTTATAGGACTCTCTATTTTCCGGGGGCCAACGTCCTGACTTTC
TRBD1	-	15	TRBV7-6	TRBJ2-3	CASSNPGQGTDTQYF	TGTGCCAGCAGTAATCCGGGACAGGGGACAGATACGCAGTATTTT
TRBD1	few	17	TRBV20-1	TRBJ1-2	CSAWGTGRLHLNYGYTF	TGCAGTGCCTGGGGGACAGGGAGACTACATTTGAACTATGGCTACACCTTC
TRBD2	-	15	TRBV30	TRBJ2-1	CAWSLTSGRFDEQFF	TGTGCCTGGAGTCTGACTAGCGGGAGGTTCGATGAGCAGTTCTTC
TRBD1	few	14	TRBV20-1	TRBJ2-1	CSPHQGQTYNEQFF	TGCAGTCCACACCAGGGACAGACCTACAATGAGCAGTTCTTC
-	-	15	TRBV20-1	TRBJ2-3	CSARTPGARTDTQYF	TGCAGTGCTAGAACCCCTGGGGCGAGAACAGATACGCAGTATTTT
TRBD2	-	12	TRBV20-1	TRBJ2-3	CSGREASDTQYF	TGCAGTGGGCGGGAGGCCTCAGATACGCAGTATTTT
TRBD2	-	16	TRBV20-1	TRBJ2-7	CSARPRRTSLDYEQYF	TGCAGTGCTAGGCCCCGCAGGACTAGCCTTGATTACGAGCAGTACTTC
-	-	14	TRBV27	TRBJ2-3	CASKGGHPTDTQYF	TGTGCCAGCAAAGGGGGACACCCCACAGATACGCAGTATTTT
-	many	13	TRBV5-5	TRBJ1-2	CASSATGLYGYTF	TGTGCCAGCAGCGCCACAGGACTCTATGGCTACACCTTC
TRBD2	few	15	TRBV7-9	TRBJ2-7	CASSHGREDFYEQYF	TGTGCCAGCAGCCACGGGCGGGAGGACTTCTACGAGCAGTACTTC
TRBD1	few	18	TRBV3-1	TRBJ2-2	CASSQGGIGQDPGGELFF	TGTGCCAGCAGCCAAGGAGGCATAGGACAGGACCCTGGCGGGGAGCTGTTTTTT
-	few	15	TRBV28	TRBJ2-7	CASSLLSPGNYEQYF	TGTGCCAGCAGTTTATTATCCCCCGGAAACTACGAGCAGTACTTC
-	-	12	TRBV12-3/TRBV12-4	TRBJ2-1	CASKRDSQGQFF	TGTGCCAGCAAAAGGGACTCCCAAGGGCAGTTCTTC
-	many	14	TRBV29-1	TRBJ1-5	CSVEDPTGSQPQHF	TGCAGCGTTGAAGACCCAACAGGATCCCAGCCCCAGCATTTT
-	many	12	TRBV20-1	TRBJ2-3	CSAKAGPDTQYF	TGCAGTGCTAAAGCGGGCCCAGATACGCAGTATTTT
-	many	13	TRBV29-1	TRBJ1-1	CSVPLPDHTEAFF	TGCAGCGTCCCTTTGCCAGACCACACTGAAGCTTTCTTT